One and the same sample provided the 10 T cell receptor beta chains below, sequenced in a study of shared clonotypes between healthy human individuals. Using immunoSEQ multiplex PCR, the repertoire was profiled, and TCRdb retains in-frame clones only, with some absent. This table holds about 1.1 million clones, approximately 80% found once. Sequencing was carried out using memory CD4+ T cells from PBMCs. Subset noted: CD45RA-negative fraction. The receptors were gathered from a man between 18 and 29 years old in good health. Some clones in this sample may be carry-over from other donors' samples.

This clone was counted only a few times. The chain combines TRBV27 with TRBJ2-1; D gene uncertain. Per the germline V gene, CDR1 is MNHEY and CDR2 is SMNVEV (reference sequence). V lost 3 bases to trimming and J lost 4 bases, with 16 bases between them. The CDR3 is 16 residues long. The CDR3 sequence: CASSLLGRKKYNEQFF. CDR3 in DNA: TGTGCCAGCAGTTTGTTAGGGCGGAAGAAATACAATGAGCAGTTCTTC.

The CDR3 nucleotides read TGTGCCAGCAGCTTGCCAAGAGCTAACTATGGCTACACCTTC. It is translated as CASSLPRANYGYTF. J is TRBJ1-2 and V is TRBV7-9; D unresolved. This CDR3 contains 14 residues. V was pared by 3 bases and J by 0 bases, with 8 bases between. Germline V gene data show CDR1 as SEHNR and CDR2 as FQNEAQ (reference sequence).

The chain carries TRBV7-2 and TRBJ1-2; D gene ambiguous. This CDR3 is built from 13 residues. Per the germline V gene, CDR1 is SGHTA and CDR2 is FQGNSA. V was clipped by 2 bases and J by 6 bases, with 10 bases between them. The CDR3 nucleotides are TGTGCCAGCAGCTTACCTAACACAGATGGCTACACCTTC. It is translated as CASSLPNTDGYTF.

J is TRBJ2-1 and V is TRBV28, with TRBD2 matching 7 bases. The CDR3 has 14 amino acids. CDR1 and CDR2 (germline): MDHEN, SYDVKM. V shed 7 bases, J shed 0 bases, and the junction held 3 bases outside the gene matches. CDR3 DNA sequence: TGTGCCAGCATGGGCGGGAGCTCCTACAATGAGCAGTTCTTC. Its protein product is CASMGGSSYNEQFF.

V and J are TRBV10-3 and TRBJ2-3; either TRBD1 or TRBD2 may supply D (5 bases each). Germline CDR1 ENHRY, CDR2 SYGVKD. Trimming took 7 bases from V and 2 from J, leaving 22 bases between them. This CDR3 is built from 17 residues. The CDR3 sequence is CAIMRAQGEINTDTQYF. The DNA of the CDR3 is TGTGCCATCATGAGGGCGCAGGGAGAAATCAACACAGATACGCAGTATTTT.

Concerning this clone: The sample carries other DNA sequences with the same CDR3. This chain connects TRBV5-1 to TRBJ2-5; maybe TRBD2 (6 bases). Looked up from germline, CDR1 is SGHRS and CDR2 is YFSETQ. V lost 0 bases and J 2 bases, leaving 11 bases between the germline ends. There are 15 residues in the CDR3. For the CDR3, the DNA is TGCGCCAGCAGCTTGGCCGGGACTTCTCAAGAGACCCAGTACTTC. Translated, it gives CASSLAGTSQETQYF.

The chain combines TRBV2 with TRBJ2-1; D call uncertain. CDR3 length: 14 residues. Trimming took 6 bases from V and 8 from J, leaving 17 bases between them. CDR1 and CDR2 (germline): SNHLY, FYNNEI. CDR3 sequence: CASSAILAGDEQFF. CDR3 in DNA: TGTGCCAGCAGCGCCATACTGGCCGGAGATGAGCAGTTCTTC.

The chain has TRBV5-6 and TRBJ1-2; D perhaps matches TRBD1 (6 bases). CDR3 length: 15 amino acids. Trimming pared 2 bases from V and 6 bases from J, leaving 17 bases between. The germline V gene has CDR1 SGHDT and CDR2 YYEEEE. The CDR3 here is CASSLFSGGGNGYTF. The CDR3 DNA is TGTGCCAGCAGCTTATTTTCGGGGGGCGGGAATGGCTACACCTTC.

Here the CDR3 reads CASSELHRDTEAFF. In DNA form, the CDR3 reads TGTGCCAGCAGTGAATTGCACAGGGACACTGAAGCTTTCTTT. This chain joins TRBV25-1 and TRBJ1-1; perhaps TRBD1 as D (6 bases). Germline assignment: CDR1 MGHDK and CDR2 SYGVNS. V was cut by 1 base and J by 3 bases, with 9 bases left in between. The CDR3 is made up of 14 amino acids.

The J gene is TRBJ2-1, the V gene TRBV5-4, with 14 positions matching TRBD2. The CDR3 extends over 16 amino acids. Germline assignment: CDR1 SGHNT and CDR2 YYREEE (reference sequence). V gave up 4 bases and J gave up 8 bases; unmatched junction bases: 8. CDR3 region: CASSPTGTSGSDEQFF. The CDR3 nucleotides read TGTGCCAGCAGCCCAACCGGGACTAGCGGGAGCGATGAGCAGTTCTTC.